These 21 T cell receptor beta chains originate from one sample sequenced in a study of vaccination and CD4 T cells after COVID-19 (dated by TCRdb to between 2020 and 2023). The sample's time point label is to be understood as: late sampling 161 to 241 days after vaccination in three convalescent patients. The treatment or condition tag for this specimen amounts to: roughly 11-day PBMC culture with coronavirus spike peptide pools or control peptides (ViraFEST assay). Their antigens remain unidentified. The method was PCR. Sequencing took place on an Illumina iSeq 100. At the Johns Hopkins FTIC core, DNA from the cultured CD4+ T cells underwent TCR sequencing with the Oncomine TCR Beta short-read assay. In TCRdb, the public reads were trimmed at Q25 with fastp and aligned with MiXCR, with productive beta chains retained. Entries that share a CDR3 protein sequence are merged under the most common genes and DNA. Present in this sample are under 30,000 distinct CDR3 sequences, roughly 34% of which were seen just once. Roughly 3.5% of the sample is held by the ten biggest clonotypes.

Here the sequenced sample was CD4+ T cells from blood, cultured in vitro, taken about 7 months after SARS-CoV-2 vaccination. The receptors derive from a human donor who had recovered from COVID-19.

This chain connects TRBV20-1 to TRBJ2-3; D remains ambiguous. The CDR3 runs 14 residues. Germline CDR1 DFQATT, CDR2 SNEGSKA (reference sequence). Trimming took off 0 bases at V and 3 bases at J, with 10 bases between the two ends. CDR3 amino acids: CSARDEGWTDTQYF. The CDR3 region has the DNA TGCAGTGCTAGAGATGAAGGATGGACAGATACGCAGTATTTT.

The sample holds a few counts of this clonotype. This chain uses TRBV15 with TRBJ2-7, with 10 bases that match TRBD1. Germline V gene lookup returns CDR1 LNHNV and CDR2 YYDKDF (reference sequence). The CDR3 is 14 amino acids. J gave up 5 bases and V 5 bases, and 6 bases lay outside the gene matches. The CDR3 DNA sequence: TGTGCCACCAGCGTTCGACAGGGGGCAGACGAGCAGTACTTC. This translates into CATSVRQGADEQYF.

This clonotype was counted only a few times. The chain carries TRBV7-3 and TRBJ2-7, with D possibly being TRBD2 (5 bases). The CDR3 is 15 residues long. Deletions cut 0 bases from V and 0 bases from J, with 9 bases between. The germline CDR1 and CDR2 sequences are SGHTA and FQGTGA. The CDR3 coding sequence is TGTGCCAGCAGCTTAACGGGAGAGTCCTCCTACGAGCAGTACTTC. Protein: CASSLTGESSYEQYF.

This clonotype was recorded a few times. The genes are TRBV29-1 and TRBJ1-2, with D perhaps TRBD1 (5 bases). Trimming took off 7 bases at V and 4 bases at J, with 28 bases between the two ends. Germline assignment: CDR1 SQVTM and CDR2 ANQGSEA. The CDR3 is 17 residues long. CDR3 sequence reads: CSAVRGSGTPAAYGYTF. The CDR3 nucleotides read TGCAGCGCGGTGAGGGGATCCGGGACCCCGGCGGCCTATGGCTACACCTTC.

Only a few counts were recorded for this clonotype. The V call is TRBV7-9, the J call TRBJ2-1; 8 nucleotides agree with TRBD1. The germline V gene has CDR1 SEHNR and CDR2 FQNEAQ (reference sequence). This CDR3 is built from 17 residues. Trimming removed 7 bases from V and 10 bases from J; junction bases left unmatched: 21. The CDR3 DNA sequence: TGTGCCAGCATCCCGCTCCGGGACAGGACCCCACGCGGGGAGCAGTTCTTC. Amino acid sequence: CASIPLRDRTPRGEQFF.

The chain carries TRBV6-2 or TRBV6-3 and TRBJ2-6, with D possibly TRBD1 on 5 matching bases. The germline V gene has CDR1 MNHEY and CDR2 SVGEGT. CDR3 size: 18 residues. V was pared by 2 bases and J by 5 bases, with 19 bases between. Here the CDR3 DNA reads TGTGCCAGCAGTTACGCGGCAGGGTTCTCTGTTAGGGCCAACGTCCTGACTTTC. This sequence encodes CASSYAAGFSVRANVLTF.

The chain is built from TRBV20-1 and TRBJ2-3, with no clear D. CDR1 is DFQATT and CDR2 is SNEGSKA in the germline V gene (reference sequence). The V end was cut by 0 bases, the J end by 6 bases, with 19 bases between. CDR3 size: 16 residues. The CDR3 nucleotides read TGCAGTGCTAGAGATTCAAAGCTACCCGTAGGGGATACGCAGTATTTT. Its translation: CSARDSKLPVGDTQYF.

This clonotype was seen more than once but under ten times. The chain combines TRBV28 with TRBJ2-7, with D uncertain. CDR3 length: 12 residues. Germline CDR1 is MDHEN and CDR2 is SYDVKM. V was clipped by 8 bases and J by 2 bases, with 10 bases between them. The CDR3 loop is CASSSAAYEQYF. For the CDR3, the DNA is TGTGCCAGCTCTTCGGCGGCCTACGAGCAGTACTTC.

The sample holds one count of this clonotype. The chain combines TRBV5-1 with TRBJ2-1; the match to TRBD2 covers 12 bases. The germline CDR1 and CDR2 sequences are SGHRS and YFSETQ. The CDR3 is made up of 19 amino acids. The V segment lost 0 bases and the J segment 1 base; nucleotides outside the gene matches: 8. CDR3 DNA sequence: TGCGCCAGCAGCTTGGTCTCGCTAGCGGGAGGGAGTTCCTACAATGAGCAGTTCTTC. The encoded protein is CASSLVSLAGGSSYNEQFF. The variable domain in full, completed from reference TRBV5-1 and TRBJ2-1, reads KAGVTQTPRYLIKTRGQQVTLSCSPISGHRSVSWYQQTPGQGLQFLFEYFSETQRNKGNFPGRFSGRQFSNSRSEMNVSTLELGDSALYLCASSLVSLAGGSSYNEQFFGPGTRLTVL.

The V gene is TRBV11-2, the J gene TRBJ2-5; D gene uncertain. Trimming stripped 2 bases from V and 5 bases from J, with 18 bases between. Germline V CDR1 and CDR2: SGHAT, FQNNGV. The CDR3 runs 16 residues. The DNA for the CDR3 is TGTGCCAGCAGCTTAAGATCGGATTGGGCCGGGGAGACCCAGTACTTC. Its protein product is CASSLRSDWAGETQYF.

The chain combines TRBV28 with TRBJ1-2; 10 bases line up with TRBD1. The V gene's germline CDR1 is MDHEN and CDR2 SYDVKM. This CDR3 has 12 amino acids. J was trimmed by 8 bases and V by 11 bases; bases with no gene match: 8. CDR3 nucleotide sequence: TGTGCCTGGGGACAGGGGCTTTTGGGCTACACCTTC. It encodes CAWGQGLLGYTF.

The chain has TRBV2 and TRBJ2-3; D gene ambiguous. The V gene's germline CDR1 is SNHLY and CDR2 FYNNEI. The ends were cut back, 6 bases at V and 0 bases at J, with 7 bases in the middle. This CDR3 has 13 amino acids. CDR3 in amino acids: CASRRQSTDTQYF. DNA for the CDR3: TGTGCCAGCAGGAGGCAGAGCACAGATACGCAGTATTTT.

The gene calls are TRBV5-4 and TRBJ2-7; either TRBD1 or TRBD2 may supply D (5 bases each). Germline CDR1 is SGHNT and CDR2 is YYREEE (reference sequence). This CDR3 has 13 residues. V was trimmed by 4 bases and J by 3 bases, leaving 11 bases between them. CDR3: CASSGGRGYEQYF. In DNA form, the CDR3 reads TGTGCCAGCAGCGGAGGAAGGGGCTACGAGCAGTACTTC.

J is TRBJ2-3 and V is TRBV6-1; D gene unclear. V lost 6 bases to trimming and J lost 0 bases, with 10 bases between them. Per the germline V gene, CDR1 is MNHNS and CDR2 is SASEGT. This CDR3 has 14 residues. The DNA for the CDR3 is TGTGCCAGCAGATCAGGTCTCAGCACAGATACGCAGTATTTT. Its protein is CASRSGLSTDTQYF.

The CDR3 loop reads CASKIRGTDTQYF. DNA for the CDR3: TGTGCCAGCAAGATTAGGGGCACAGATACGCAGTATTTT. This chain connects TRBV27 to TRBJ2-3; D unresolved. Germline values: CDR1 MNHEY, CDR2 SMNVEV (reference sequence). V lost 7 bases to trimming and J lost 1 base, with 9 bases between them. This CDR3 is built from 13 residues.

The CDR3 DNA is TGCGCCAGCAGCCCAAAATTGGGCCGGGGCAACCAGCAGTACTTC. The encoded protein is CASSPKLGRGNQQYF. The chain has TRBV5-1 and TRBJ2-7, with D perhaps given as TRBD1 or TRBD2 (5 bases each). V lost 4 bases, J lost 8 bases, and 22 bases lay in between. The CDR3 loop spans 15 amino acids. CDR1 is SGHRS and CDR2 is YFSETQ in the germline V gene.

The sample holds a few counts of this clonotype. The V call is TRBV5-4, the J call TRBJ1-2, with D uncertain. In germline, CDR1 is SGHNT, CDR2 YYREEE (reference sequence). The CDR3 length is 15 residues. The ends were cut back, 0 bases at V and 6 bases at J, with 15 bases in the middle. CDR3 residues: CASSLDRTTVHGYTF. The CDR3 DNA follows: TGTGCCAGCAGCTTGGATAGGACCACAGTCCATGGCTACACCTTC.

This clonotype was counted a single time. The gene calls are TRBV2 and TRBJ2-7; 8 bases align to TRBD1. This CDR3 comprises 14 residues. The germline gives CDR1 SNHLY, CDR2 FYNNEI. Unmatched junction bases numbered 8, after V lost 7 bases and J lost 3 bases. CDR3 sequence (DNA): TGTGCCAGCAAGGGGCAGGGGGCCCACTACGAGCAGTACTTC. It specifies CASKGQGAHYEQYF.

The V and J genes are TRBV12-3 or TRBV12-4 and TRBJ1-5; D is possibly TRBD1 (6 bases). CDR3 size: 14 residues. The V gene lost 8 bases and the J gene lost 5 bases, with 16 bases spanning the gap. CDR3 amino acids: CASSFGRGDQPQHF. DNA of the CDR3: TGTGCCAGCTCCTTCGGCAGGGGCGATCAGCCCCAGCATTTT.

This clonotype is medium-sized. J is TRBJ2-5 and V is TRBV7-9; D uncertain. The germline V gene encodes CDR1 SEHNR and CDR2 FQNEAQ (reference sequence). V gave up 3 bases and J gave up 2 bases, with 1 base separating them. The CDR3 runs 11 residues. The CDR3 DNA is TGTGCCAGCAGCTTGCAAGAGACCCAGTACTTC. This gives the protein CASSLQETQYF.

This clonotype has a handful of counts. The chain links TRBV2 to TRBJ1-6; the D is unclear. Looked up from germline, CDR1 is SNHLY and CDR2 is FYNNEI. Deletions cut 8 bases from V and 11 bases from J, with 13 bases between. CDR3 size: 12 residues. CDR3 in amino acids: CASGPGDTPLHF. The CDR3 nucleotides are TGTGCCAGCGGCCCCGGTGATACACCCCTCCACTTT.